Here is one T cell receptor beta chain with its context. The record originates from a study of blood T cell repertoires in COVID-19. The overall study: COVID-19 samples collected from the United States, Italy and Spain covered acute and convalescent phases. Sample material is recorded as cDNA or gDNA derived from T cells, B-cell-depleted T cells, or PBMCs.

Study processing details: Amplification from reference gene primers served as the basis for estimated nucleated cell counts. Clones were sequenced by immunoSEQ multiplex PCR, and TCRdb holds only the in-frame ones, with some missing. D and trimming come from the DNA, and the V and J calls and clone size come from that table. Of some 260,000 clones listed, roughly 88% are singletons. The CDR3 totals 15 residues. Per the germline V gene, CDR1 is LGHDT and CDR2 is YNNKEL (reference sequence). Trimming removed 0 bases at V and 7 bases at J, with 14 bases between. The clonotype was recovered from a human donor in a cohort sampled during active COVID-19. The chain carries TRBV3-1 (or the pseudogene TRBV3-2) and TRBJ2-3, with a tentative D call TRBD2 (7 bases). What was sequenced was peripheral blood. The CDR3 DNA reads as TGTGCCAGCAGCCAAGATATCGGGGGGCTAAATACGCAGTATTTT. Amino acid sequence: CASSQDIGGLNTQYF.